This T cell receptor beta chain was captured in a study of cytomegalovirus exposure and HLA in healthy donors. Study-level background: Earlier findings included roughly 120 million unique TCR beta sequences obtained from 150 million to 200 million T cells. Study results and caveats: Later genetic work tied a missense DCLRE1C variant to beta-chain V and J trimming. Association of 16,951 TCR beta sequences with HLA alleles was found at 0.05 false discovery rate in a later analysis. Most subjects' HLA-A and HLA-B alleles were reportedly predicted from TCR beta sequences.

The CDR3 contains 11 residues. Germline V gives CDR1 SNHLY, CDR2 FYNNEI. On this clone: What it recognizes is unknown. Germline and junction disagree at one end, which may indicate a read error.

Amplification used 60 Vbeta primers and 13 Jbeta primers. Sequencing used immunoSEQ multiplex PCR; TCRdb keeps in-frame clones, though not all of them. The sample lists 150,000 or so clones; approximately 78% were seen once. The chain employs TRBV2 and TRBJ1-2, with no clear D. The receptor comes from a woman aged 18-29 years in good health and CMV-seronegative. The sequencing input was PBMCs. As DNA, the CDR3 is TGTGCCAGCAGTGAAGGAGGCGGAGAAGCCTTC. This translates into CASSEGGGEAF. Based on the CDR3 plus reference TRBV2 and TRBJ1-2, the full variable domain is EPEVTQTPSHQVTQMGQEVILRCVPISNHLYFYWYRQILGQKVEFLVSFYNNEISEKSEIFDDQFSVERPDGSNFTLKIRSTKLEDSAMYFCASSEGGGEAFGSGTRLTVV.